The 24 T cell receptor beta chains in this list originate from one sample, sequenced in a study of prognosis after radiotherapy for stage I lung cancer. Genomic DNA was the source, and TCR beta CDR3 was amplified from it by two-round multiplex PCR. Specific primers for each TRBV and TRBJ gene were what first-round PCR used. TCRdb itself ran the multiplex PCR reads through MiXCR, one entry per CDR3 protein. Found here are some 35,000 distinct CDR3 sequences, less than 40% of them singletons; the top ten hold 15% to 20%. Sequenced here: PBMCs, sampled before or after stereotactic body radiation therapy (not recorded which). The receptors come from a donor aged 50 or older with non-small cell lung cancer.

A note on this clonotype: Compared with germline, one end of the junction differs, possibly owing to a read error. The chain employs TRBV2 and TRBJ2-5; 8 bases fit TRBD2. The J call may be faulty, since TRBJ2-1 better matches the DNA end. Germline V gene data show CDR1 as SNHLY and CDR2 as FYNNEI. This CDR3 is 16 amino acids long. The CDR3 DNA sequence: TGTGCCATCAGTGAGGGCCTATCGGGGGGGCTCAATGAGCAGTTCTTC. This encodes CAISEGLSGGLNEQFF.

This clonotype was observed many times. The J gene is TRBJ2-5, the V gene TRBV28; 10 positions match TRBD2. Germline CDR1 MDHEN, CDR2 SYDVKM. The CDR3 runs 15 residues. Unmatched junction bases numbered 8, after V lost 5 bases and J lost 5 bases. The CDR3 spells CASSRLAGAQETQYF. In nucleotides, the CDR3 is TGTGCCAGCAGTCGCCTAGCGGGAGCCCAGGAGACCCAGTACTTC.

The genes are TRBV6-1 and TRBJ1-2, with TRBD1 identical over 8 bases. Trimming cost V 6 bases and J 1 base; bases outside gene matches: 10. CDR3 length: 16 amino acids. Germline CDR1 MNHNS, CDR2 SASEGT. In DNA form, the CDR3 reads TGTGCCAGCAGCCCAGGGGGCCGCATTCTTAACTATGGCTACACCTTC. The encoded protein is CASSPGGRILNYGYTF.

This clonotype was detected ten times or more. The rearrangement uses TRBV6-1 and TRBJ1-4, with TRBD1 as a possible D gene (5 bases). The CDR3 runs to 15 residues. The V gene's germline CDR1 is MNHNS and CDR2 SASEGT. Trimming removed 1 base from V and 7 bases from J, with 13 bases in between. The CDR3 loop reads CASSEVIGEGEKLFF. CDR3 coding DNA: TGTGCCAGCAGTGAAGTAATAGGGGAGGGTGAAAAACTGTTTTTT.

This clonotype appeared a single time. At one end the junction does not follow the germline gene, possibly because of a read error. This sequence joins TRBV29-1 and TRBJ1-1, with unresolved D. Germline values: CDR1 SQVTM, CDR2 ANQGSEA. CDR3 length: 13 amino acids. Here the CDR3 reads CSVATGGDAEAFF. CDR3 sequence (DNA): TGCAGCGTTGCGACTGGTGGAGACGCTGAGGCTTTCTTT.

This clonotype was counted ten times or more. The chain joins TRBV20-1 to TRBJ1-4, with D uncertain. Trimming stripped 0 bases from V and 0 bases from J, with 5 bases between. CDR1 and CDR2 (germline): DFQATT, SNEGSKA (reference sequence). This CDR3 is 14 amino acids long. The DNA of the CDR3 is TGCAGTGCTAGAGATCGAGCAACTAATGAAAAACTGTTTTTT. Its translation is CSARDRATNEKLFF.

Regarding this clonotype: Given a far larger clone just one base away, this is likely a sequencing read error. The gene calls are TRBV6-1 and TRBJ1-1; 8 nucleotides match TRBD1. V was clipped by 5 bases and J by 6 bases; unmatched bases: 5. Germline V gives CDR1 MNHNS, CDR2 SASEGT. This CDR3 region has 13 residues. In DNA, the CDR3 is TGTGCCAGCAGTCGGTACAGGGGGGCTGAAGCTTTCTTT. It is translated as CASSRYRGAEAFF.

About this clonotype: The junction and the germline gene differ at one end; a read error may be behind it. The J gene is TRBJ2-5, the V gene TRBV12-3 or TRBV12-4; no firm D call. CDR3 length equals 12 residues. The CDR3 reads CASGPGKDTQYF. The CDR3, as DNA: TGTGCCAGTGGACCAGGTAAAGATACCCAGTACTTC.

As regards this clonotype: A clone one base away is much larger, so this may be a read error. This chain links TRBV6-1 with TRBJ1-1; perhaps TRBD1 as D (5 bases). This CDR3 has 14 amino acids. CDR1 and CDR2 (germline): MNHNS, SASEGT. The V and J ends lost 6 bases and 1 base respectively, with 12 bases between them. The CDR3 DNA sequence: TGTGCCAGCAGGGGACGGGGCCCGAACACTGAAGCTTTCTTT. This codes for CASRGRGPNTEAFF.

The rearrangement links TRBV2 to TRBJ2-3, with D uncertain. V was shortened by 5 bases and J by 2 bases, with 23 bases between the two germline ends. Germline-derived CDR1 and CDR2 are SNHLY and FYNNEI. The CDR3 is made up of 18 amino acids. Written as DNA, the CDR3 is TGTGCCAGCAGTAATGTCCCCATATCCATTTTGTCCACAGATACGCAGTATTTT. Translated: CASSNVPISILSTDTQYF.

This clonotype was observed a handful of times. V is TRBV5-4 and J is TRBJ2-6, with D unresolved. V was shortened by 2 bases and J by 3 bases, with 21 bases between the two germline ends. Germline V gives CDR1 SGHNT, CDR2 YYREEE (reference sequence). This CDR3 is built from 19 residues. CDR3 nucleotide sequence: TGTGCCAGCAGCTTCGGCACCCTCTCCTCGCTAATTGGGGCCAACGTCCTGACTTTC. It specifies CASSFGTLSSLIGANVLTF.

At least ten counts were recorded for this clonotype. V usage is TRBV7-9 and J usage is TRBJ2-7, with 10 bases aligning to TRBD1. There are 14 residues in the CDR3. The germline V gene encodes CDR1 SEHNR and CDR2 FQNEAQ (reference sequence). J gave up 2 bases and V 5 bases, and 3 bases lay outside the gene matches. In nucleotides, the CDR3 is TGTGCCAGCAGCAGGGGGACAGGGGCCTACGAGCAGTACTTC. This sequence encodes CASSRGTGAYEQYF.

This clonotype appeared many times. The gene calls are TRBV6-1 and TRBJ1-4, with D perhaps TRBD1 (6 bases). Germline V gene sequence: CDR1 MNHNS, CDR2 SASEGT. Trimming removed 5 bases from V and 3 bases from J, with 10 bases in between. The CDR3 is 14 amino acids. CDR3: CASSRGPSNEKLFF. In nucleotides, the CDR3 is TGTGCCAGCAGTCGGGGGCCATCTAATGAAAAACTGTTTTTT.

This clonotype was seen a single time. A far larger clone is one base from this, pointing to a likely read error. The rearrangement joins TRBV6-4 to TRBJ2-3; D ambiguous. The germline V and J ends were trimmed by 6 bases and 6 bases, with 10 bases remaining between them. The germline gives CDR1 MRHNA, CDR2 SNTAGT. The CDR3 is 12 residues long. CDR3 DNA sequence: TGTGCCAGCAGCCAGACCGAGGATACGCAGTATTTT. The encoded protein is CASSQTEDTQYF.

This clonotype was observed at least ten times. The CDR3 DNA sequence: TGCGCCAGCAGAATCTCCCTAGCGGGCCACAATGAGCAGTTCTTC. It encodes CASRISLAGHNEQFF. The chain employs TRBV5-1 and TRBJ2-1; 8 bases are a match to TRBD2. The CDR3 loop spans 15 amino acids. J lost 5 bases, V lost 5 bases, and 9 bases had no gene match. Germline values: CDR1 SGHRS, CDR2 YFSETQ.

This clonotype is medium-sized. The chain employs TRBV12-3 or TRBV12-4 and TRBJ2-7; D is uncertain. V was trimmed by 2 bases and J by 4 bases, leaving 6 bases between them. The CDR3 runs to 12 residues. The CDR3 coding sequence is TGTGCCAGCAGTTTAACTCAATACGAGCAGTACTTC. Protein product: CASSLTQYEQYF.

The chain couples TRBV5-1 to TRBJ1-2; 7 bases map to TRBD1. Unmatched junction bases numbered 11, after V lost 0 bases and J lost 9 bases. The CDR3 has 15 amino acids. Germline values: CDR1 SGHRS, CDR2 YFSETQ. CDR3 in amino acids: CASSLAGQVSDCYTF. The CDR3 DNA reads TGCGCCAGCAGCTTGGCCGGACAGGTATCGGATTGCTACACCTTC. Full variable domain (outside the CDR3, taken from reference TRBV5-1 and TRBJ1-2): KAGVTQTPRYLIKTRGQQVTLSCSPISGHRSVSWYQQTPGQGLQFLFEYFSETQRNKGNFPGRFSGRQFSNSRSEMNVSTLELGDSALYLCASSLAGQVSDCYTFGSGTRLTVV.

This clonotype was recorded many times. The chain carries TRBV12-3 or TRBV12-4 and TRBJ1-1; possible D gene TRBD1, 5 bases. Trimming took off 3 bases at V and 10 bases at J, with 15 bases between the two ends. This CDR3 has 13 residues. As DNA, the CDR3 is TGTGCCAGCAGTTTGCAGGGAGCTATTGGAGCTTTCTTT. This encodes CASSLQGAIGAFF.

Details on this clonotype: A junction end diverges from the germline sequence, so it may reflect a read error. The V and J genes are TRBV27 and TRBJ2-3, with D possibly TRBD2 on 5 matching bases. Germline CDR1 MNHEY, CDR2 SMNVEV (reference sequence). CDR3 length: 13 residues. The CDR3 DNA reads TGTGCCAGCAATTTATCGGGAAGAGATACGCAGTATTTT. Translated, it gives CASNLSGRDTQYF.

This clonotype has ten or more counts. The genes are TRBV7-9 and TRBJ2-7; the D is unclear. Trimming shortened V by 2 bases and J by 6 bases, and 8 bases separated the two germline ends. The CDR3 runs to 12 residues. The germline CDR1 and CDR2 sequences are SEHNR and FQNEAQ (reference sequence). This CDR3 is CASSLWGSEQYF. CDR3 DNA sequence: TGTGCCAGCAGCTTATGGGGATCCGAGCAGTACTTC.

This chain joins TRBV12-5 and TRBJ1-1; no firm D call. V lost 0 bases, J lost 2 bases, and 16 bases lay in between. CDR1 LGHNT and CDR2 FRNRAP come from the germline V gene. The CDR3 runs to 17 residues. The CDR3 DNA sequence: TGTGCTAGTGGTTTGGTACGGGCAGGATTCTCCAACACTGAAGCTTTCTTT. Protein sequence: CASGLVRAGFSNTEAFF.

At least ten counts were recorded for this clonotype. J is TRBJ2-5 and V is TRBV6-1; TRBD2 aligns across 12 bases. Germline lookup yields CDR1 MNHNS and CDR2 SASEGT. V shed 1 base, J shed 5 bases, and the junction held 8 bases outside the gene matches. The CDR3 runs 17 residues. Here the CDR3 reads CASSEGLAGGGSETQYF. CDR3 coding DNA: TGTGCCAGCAGTGAAGGTCTAGCGGGAGGGGGGTCGGAGACCCAGTACTTC.

About this clonotype itself: Given a far larger clone just one base away, this is likely a sequencing read error. It is likely a read error, because the conserved phenylalanine at the end of the CDR3 is missing. The DNA is left out, because the CDR3 cannot be placed on it with certainty; the CDR3 is given as TCRdb lists it. This chain joins TRBV6-2 or TRBV6-3 and TRBJ2-6; the tabulated D call, TRBD2, remains unverified against the DNA. From its first to its last residue, the CDR3 has 13 amino acids. The V gene's germline CDR1 is MNHEY and CDR2 SVGEGT. The CDR3 protein is CASSPSLRAGLEV.

V and J are TRBV27 and TRBJ2-1; TRBD2 matches at 12 bases. The germline V gene has CDR1 MNHEY and CDR2 SMNVEV (reference sequence). The CDR3 loop spans 16 amino acids. The V segment lost 0 bases and the J segment 9 bases; nucleotides outside the gene matches: 6. CDR3 sequence: CASSLSGLAGGSEQFF. The CDR3 DNA reads TGTGCCAGCAGTTTATCGGGGCTAGCGGGAGGGAGTGAGCAGTTCTTC.